This T cell receptor beta chain stems from a study of T cell clonality in common variable immunodeficiency (dated by TCRdb to between 2014 and 2017). This clone was detected many times. Its recognized antigen is unknown. The read halts 3 residues ahead of the CDR3 end, with the missing end drawn from the germline J gene. The paper's findings and limits, for the study overall: Fewer deletions and N-nucleotide insertions were reportedly observed in CVID TCRbeta sequences, and highly modified clones with 13 or more V deletions were reportedly absent from CVID TCRbeta sequences. Despite equal DNA input, controls averaged about 79,000 unique sequences per sample versus about 31,547 in CVID samples. According to the authors, figuring out what caused the increased clonality in CVID would require sequencing the repertoires of T cell subpopulations. Differences among patients in the CVID cohort limited the correlations between repertoire features and clinical complications. Fewer TCRbeta clones were shared among CVID subjects than among healthy controls (p < 0.0001). TCRbeta clonality was higher in CVID subjects than in healthy controls (t-test p = 0.018), and the increase was most characteristic of about a third of subjects.

CVID samples and control samples contributed equivalent amounts of genomic DNA as sequencing input. For every sample, a 60 bp segment covering the rearranged TCRbeta CDR3 region was amplified and then sequenced. The immunoSEQ assay, a bias-corrected multiplex PCR with high-throughput sequencing, was employed for TCRbeta amplification. The authors' analysis ran thus. Each unique nucleotide sequence was treated as a clone and annotated with V, D and J genes, copy number and frequency. Sequences were labeled productive if in frame, and non-productive if out of frame or containing stop codons. As previously described, Shannon's entropy was used to calculate clonality. Mean CDR3 Kyte-Doolittle hydropathy was derived from the predicted amino acid sequences of productive clones. The R hclust function was used to hierarchically cluster scaled V gene usage with Manhattan distance and complete linkage. Clone sharing by CDR3 amino acid sequence was assessed by resampling 12 repertoires per group over 100 rounds. The repertoires were screened for approximately 63 published EBV-specific TCRbeta sequences and a few hundred published CMV-specific TCRbeta sequences. After two CVID samples that produced fewer than 10,000 sequences were dropped from the analysis, 35 to 50 CVID repertoires remained. Sourced from immuneACCESS, this table was stored by TCRdb with only in-frame sequences that have V and J called. A share of the clones is absent; for the studies checked, an unresolved V gene accounts for under half, and the remainder has no known explanation. For V, J and clone size, that table is used; D and trimming come from the DNA. The sample features about 52,000 clones, and none is a singleton. Jointly, the top ten make up about 2% of the sample.

Most of the CVID patients and most of the healthy controls were of Caucasian heritage. Heparinized peripheral whole blood samples of roughly 4.5 to 8 ml were collected from each donor. Genomic DNA from adults with common variable immune deficiency (CVID) and from healthy adult controls was used for sequencing of TCRbeta CDR3 repertoires. A total of about 22 healthy adult volunteers (around 12 female and roughly ten male; age range roughly 20 to 75 years, mean age about 32) were included in the control group. To isolate peripheral blood mononuclear cells, diluted blood was subjected to density centrifugation over Hypaque 1077 or Ficoll-Paque. Genomic DNA was extracted from unsorted mononuclear cells by Qiagen column purification or by a centrifugation-based method. From its cysteine to its phenylalanine, the CDR3 spans 15 amino acids. Only the CDR3 bases that were read are kept: 36 of them, in frame from base 1. The germline V end is reduced by 5 bases and the J end by 4 bases; junction bases left unmatched: 11. CDR1 MDHEN and CDR2 SYDVKM are derived from the germline V gene.

Sequencing was performed on peripheral blood mononuclear cells. This sequence was found in a person aged 18 to 69 in good health. The chain joins TRBV28 to TRBJ2-7; 7 middle bases align to TRBD1. The covered CDR3 bases are TGTGCCAGCAGTCGCGTATTAGGACAGGCGTACGAG. It specifies CASSRVLGQAYE. The full CDR3 is CASSRVLGQAYEQYF.